One T cell receptor (beta chain) is described in this entry. Germline CDR1 is SNHLY and CDR2 is FYNNEI. V lost 5 bases, J lost 0 bases, and 11 bases lay in between. CDR3 length: 16 residues. This record belongs to a study of blood T cells in healthy people across ages. A second PCR of about 7 to 11 cycles used a sample-barcoded 5' primer and a J-beta primer mix. Each sample yielded at least 3 million CDR3-containing paired-end reads. One entry per CDR3 protein, called by TCRdb with MiXCR from the 5' RACE reads. The data show about 830,000 distinct CDR3 sequences, around two thirds seen once. A minimum of 5 micrograms of total RNA was extracted per sample.

The specimen sequenced was blood. This chain connects TRBV2 to TRBJ2-6; D gene unclear. The clonotype was recovered from a man aged 25-40 years in good health. This chain's CDR3 is CASSLNRASGANVLTF. Here the CDR3 DNA reads TGTGCCAGCAGTCTCAACAGAGCCTCTGGGGCCAACGTCCTGACTTTC.